This entry describes one TCR beta chain. The data originate from a study of cytomegalovirus exposure and HLA in healthy donors. The repertoire was sequenced with immunoSEQ multiplex PCR; TCRdb's copy has only in-frame clones and lacks some. The profile covers roughly 150,000 clones, with approximately 82% appearing a single time and 30% taken by the ten largest. Sequencing was done on a sample of PBMCs. The sequence came from a man younger than 45 in good health and CMV-seropositive.

This CDR3 is CASSGTGMNTEAFF. CDR3 bases: TGCGCCAGCAGTGGTACGGGTATGAACACTGAAGCTTTCTTT. This rearrangement joins TRBV10-1 to TRBJ1-1; no firm D call. This CDR3 comprises 14 residues. Trimming stripped 4 bases from V and 0 bases from J, with 9 bases between. Germline CDR1 reads WNHNN; CDR2 reads SYGVQD (reference sequence).